One T cell receptor (beta chain) is described in this entry. The authors made each sample's cDNA in eight separate reactions. TCRdb derives one entry per CDR3 protein from the 5' RACE reads, leaving out DNA. The listing records approximately 330,000 distinct CDR3 sequences. Total RNA isolation used whole blood (no T cell sorting was performed). This sample is part of a study of monozygotic twins with inflammatory bowel disease. This CDR3 contains 11 residues. Germline CDR1 SQVTM, CDR2 ANQGSEA. This clonotype originated in a human donor with ulcerative colitis or Crohn's disease, or a healthy co-twin of an affected twin (not recorded which). The source material was blood. The chain links TRBV29-1 to TRBJ2-1; TCRdb proposes TRBD1, but this gene call is untestable without DNA. The CDR3 spells CSGTVYNEQFF.